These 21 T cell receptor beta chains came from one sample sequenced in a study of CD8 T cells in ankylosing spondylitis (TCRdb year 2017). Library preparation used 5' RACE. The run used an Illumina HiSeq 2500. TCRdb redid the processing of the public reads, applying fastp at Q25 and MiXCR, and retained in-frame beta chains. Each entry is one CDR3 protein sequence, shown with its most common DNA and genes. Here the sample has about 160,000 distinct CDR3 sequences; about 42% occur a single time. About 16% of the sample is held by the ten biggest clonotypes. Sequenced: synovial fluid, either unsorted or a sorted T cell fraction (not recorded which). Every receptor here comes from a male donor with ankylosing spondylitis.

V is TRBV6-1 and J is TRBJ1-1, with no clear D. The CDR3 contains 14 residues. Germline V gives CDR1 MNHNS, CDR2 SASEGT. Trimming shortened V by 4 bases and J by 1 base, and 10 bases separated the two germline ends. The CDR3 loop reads CASSARPENTEAFF. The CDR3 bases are TGTGCCAGCAGTGCCCGGCCTGAGAACACTGAAGCTTTCTTT.

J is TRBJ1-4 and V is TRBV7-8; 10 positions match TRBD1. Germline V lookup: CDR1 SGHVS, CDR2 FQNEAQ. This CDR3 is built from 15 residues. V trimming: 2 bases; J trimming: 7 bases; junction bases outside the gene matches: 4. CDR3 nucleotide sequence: TGTGCCAGCAGCTTATTCGGGACAGGGGTTGAAAAACTGTTTTTT. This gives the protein CASSLFGTGVEKLFF.

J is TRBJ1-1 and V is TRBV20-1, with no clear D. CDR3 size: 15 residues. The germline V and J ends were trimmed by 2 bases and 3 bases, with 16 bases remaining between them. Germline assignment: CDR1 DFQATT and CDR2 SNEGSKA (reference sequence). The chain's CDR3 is CSARRFWVRYTEAFF. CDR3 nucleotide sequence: TGCAGTGCTAGACGGTTCTGGGTGAGGTACACTGAAGCTTTCTTT.

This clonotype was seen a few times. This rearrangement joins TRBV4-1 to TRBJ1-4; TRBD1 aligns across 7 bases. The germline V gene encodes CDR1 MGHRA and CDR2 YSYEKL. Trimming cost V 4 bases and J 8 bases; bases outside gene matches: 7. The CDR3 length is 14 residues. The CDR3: CASSRIGDREKLFF. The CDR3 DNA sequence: TGCGCCAGCAGCCGCATAGGGGACAGAGAAAAACTGTTTTTT.

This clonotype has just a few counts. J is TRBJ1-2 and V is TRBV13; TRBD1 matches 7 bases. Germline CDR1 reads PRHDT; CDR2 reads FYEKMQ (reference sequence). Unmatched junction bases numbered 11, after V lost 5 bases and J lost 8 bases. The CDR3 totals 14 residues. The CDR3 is CASSRNRGERGYTF. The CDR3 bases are TGTGCCAGCAGCCGCAACAGGGGTGAAAGGGGCTACACCTTC.

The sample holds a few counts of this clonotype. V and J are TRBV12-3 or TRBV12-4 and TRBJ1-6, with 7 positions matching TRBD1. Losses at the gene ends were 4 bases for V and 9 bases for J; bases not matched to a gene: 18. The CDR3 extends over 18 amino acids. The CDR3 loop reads CASSYDRDSGKESSPLHF. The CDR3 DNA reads TGTGCCAGCAGTTACGACCGGGACAGCGGGAAAGAAAGTTCACCCCTCCACTTT.

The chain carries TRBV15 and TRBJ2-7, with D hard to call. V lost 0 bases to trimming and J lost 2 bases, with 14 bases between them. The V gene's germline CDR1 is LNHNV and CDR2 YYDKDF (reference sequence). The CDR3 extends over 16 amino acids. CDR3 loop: CATSRERATHAYEQYF. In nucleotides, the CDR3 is TGTGCCACCAGCAGAGAGAGAGCAACCCACGCCTACGAGCAGTACTTC.

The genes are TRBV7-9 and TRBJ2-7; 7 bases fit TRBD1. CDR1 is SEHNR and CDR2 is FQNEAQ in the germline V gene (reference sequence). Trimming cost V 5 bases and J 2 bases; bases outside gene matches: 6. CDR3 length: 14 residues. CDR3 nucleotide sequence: TGTGCCAGCAGCGGATTCGGGACAGCCTACGAGCAGTACTTC. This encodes CASSGFGTAYEQYF.

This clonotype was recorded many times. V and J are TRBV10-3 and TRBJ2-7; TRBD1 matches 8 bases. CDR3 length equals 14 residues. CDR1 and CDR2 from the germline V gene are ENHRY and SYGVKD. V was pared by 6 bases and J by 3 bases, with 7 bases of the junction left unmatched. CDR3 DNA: TGTGCCATCAGGGGGGCAGGGGGCCTCTACGAGCAGTACTTC. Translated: CAIRGAGGLYEQYF.

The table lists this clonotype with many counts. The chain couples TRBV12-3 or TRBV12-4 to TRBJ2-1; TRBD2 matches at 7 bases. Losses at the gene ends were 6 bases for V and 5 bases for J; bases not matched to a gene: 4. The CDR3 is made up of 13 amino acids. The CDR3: CASRGEGHNEQFF. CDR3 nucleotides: TGTGCCAGCAGGGGGGAGGGCCACAATGAGCAGTTCTTC.

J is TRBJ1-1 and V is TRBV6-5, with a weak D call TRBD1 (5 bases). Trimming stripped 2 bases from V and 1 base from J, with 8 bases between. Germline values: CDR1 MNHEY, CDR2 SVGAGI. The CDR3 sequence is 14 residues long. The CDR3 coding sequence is TGTGCCAGCAGTTACGACAGCTCGAACACTGAAGCTTTCTTT. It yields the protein CASSYDSSNTEAFF.

CDR3 nucleotides: TGCAGTGCTATCCGGGACAGGAGTGCCAGGTGGGAGACCCAGTACTTC. This codes for CSAIRDRSARWETQYF. The chain employs TRBV20-1 and TRBJ2-5; TRBD1 aligns across 8 bases. The CDR3 sequence is 16 residues long. CDR1 and CDR2 (germline): DFQATT, SNEGSKA (reference sequence). With V trimmed by 4 bases and J by 5 bases, 15 bases remained unmatched.

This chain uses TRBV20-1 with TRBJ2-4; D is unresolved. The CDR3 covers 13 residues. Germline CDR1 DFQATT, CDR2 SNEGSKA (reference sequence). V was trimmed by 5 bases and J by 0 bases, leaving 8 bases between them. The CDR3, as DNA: TGCAGTGCTGAAATACTAGCCAAAAACATTCAGTACTTC. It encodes CSAEILAKNIQYF.

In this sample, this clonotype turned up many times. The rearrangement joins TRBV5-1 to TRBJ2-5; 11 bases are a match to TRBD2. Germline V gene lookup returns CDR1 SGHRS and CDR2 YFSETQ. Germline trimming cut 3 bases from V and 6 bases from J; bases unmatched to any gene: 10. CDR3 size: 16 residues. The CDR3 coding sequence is TGCGCCAGCAGCTACTTTAGCGGGAGGGGGAGAAAGACCCAGTACTTC. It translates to CASSYFSGRGRKTQYF.

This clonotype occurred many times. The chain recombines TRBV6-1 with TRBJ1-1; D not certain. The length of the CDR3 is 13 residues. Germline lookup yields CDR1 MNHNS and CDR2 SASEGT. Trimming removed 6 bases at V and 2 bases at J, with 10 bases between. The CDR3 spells CASSSGVNTEAFF. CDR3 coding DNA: TGTGCCAGCAGCTCAGGAGTTAACACTGAAGCTTTCTTT.

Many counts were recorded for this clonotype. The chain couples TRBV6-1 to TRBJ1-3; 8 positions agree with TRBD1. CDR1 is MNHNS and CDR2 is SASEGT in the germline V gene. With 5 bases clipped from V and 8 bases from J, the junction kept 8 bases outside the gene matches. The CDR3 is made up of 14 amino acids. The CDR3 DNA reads TGTGCCAGCAGTAAGACAGGGGAGGTGCACACCATATATTTT. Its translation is CASSKTGEVHTIYF.

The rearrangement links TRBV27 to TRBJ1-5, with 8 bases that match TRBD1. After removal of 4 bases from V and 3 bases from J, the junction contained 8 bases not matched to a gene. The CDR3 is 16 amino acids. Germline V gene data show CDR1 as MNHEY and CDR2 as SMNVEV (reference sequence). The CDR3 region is CASSWTGRGNNQPQHF. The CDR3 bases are TGTGCCAGCAGTTGGACAGGGCGAGGGAACAATCAGCCCCAGCATTTT.

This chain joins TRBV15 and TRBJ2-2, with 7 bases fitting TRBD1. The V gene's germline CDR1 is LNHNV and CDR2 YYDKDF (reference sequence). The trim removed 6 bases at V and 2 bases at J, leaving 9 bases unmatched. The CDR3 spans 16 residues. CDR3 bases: TGTGCCACCAGTCCTTCGACAGGGCTTAACACCGGGGAGCTGTTTTTT. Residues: CATSPSTGLNTGELFF.

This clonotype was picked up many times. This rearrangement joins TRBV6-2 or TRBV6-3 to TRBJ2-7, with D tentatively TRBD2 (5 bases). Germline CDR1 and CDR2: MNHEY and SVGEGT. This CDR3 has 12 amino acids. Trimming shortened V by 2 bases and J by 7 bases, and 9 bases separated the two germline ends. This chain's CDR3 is CASSYGEREQYF. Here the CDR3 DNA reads TGTGCCAGCAGTTACGGCGAGCGGGAGCAGTACTTC.

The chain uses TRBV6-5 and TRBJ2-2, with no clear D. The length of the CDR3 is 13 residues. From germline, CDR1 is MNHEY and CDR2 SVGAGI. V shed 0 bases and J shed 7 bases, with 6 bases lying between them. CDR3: CASSYSRVGELFF. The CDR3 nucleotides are TGTGCCAGCAGTTACTCTCGGGTCGGGGAGCTGTTTTTT.

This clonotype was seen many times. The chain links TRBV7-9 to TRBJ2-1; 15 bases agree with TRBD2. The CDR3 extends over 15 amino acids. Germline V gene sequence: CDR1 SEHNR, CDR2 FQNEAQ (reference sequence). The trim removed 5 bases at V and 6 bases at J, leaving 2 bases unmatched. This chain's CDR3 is CASSGLAGGLNEQFF. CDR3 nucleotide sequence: TGTGCCAGCAGCGGACTAGCGGGAGGGCTCAATGAGCAGTTCTTC.